Listed below are T cell receptor beta chains from one sample, sequenced in a study of post-analysis software for immune sequencing data. TCRdb fed the PCR reads into MiXCR, producing one record per CDR3 protein. The sample carries hundreds of thousands of distinct CDR3 sequences, less than 35% recorded once. Sequenced sample: blood. The receptors derive from a girl aged 10-17 years with multiple sclerosis. Each CDR3 is given with its conserved first and last residue. The order of the fields is V gene, clone size, CDR3 length, D gene, J gene, CDR3 protein, CDR3 DNA. D genes are given only for firm matches. Rows give clone size only sometimes, using once, few, many, or a class for an expanded clone.

V gene: TRBV7-2; clone size: few; CDR3 length: 13; D gene: TRBD1; J gene: TRBJ2-7; CDR3 protein: CASSPRTGTEQYF; CDR3 DNA: TGTGCCAGCAGCCCCCGGACAGGGACCGAGCAGTACTTC
V gene: TRBV4-3; clone size: NA; CDR3 length: 14; D gene: NA; J gene: TRBJ1-2; CDR3 protein: CASSQEVGSAGYTF; CDR3 DNA: TGCGCCAGCAGCCAAGAGGTAGGATCGGCCGGCTACACCTTC
V gene: TRBV6-5; clone size: NA; CDR3 length: 13; D gene: NA; J gene: TRBJ2-3; CDR3 protein: CASRPRGSDTQYF; CDR3 DNA: TGTGCCAGCAGGCCCCGGGGGTCAGATACGCAGTATTTT
V gene: TRBV3-1; clone size: NA; CDR3 length: 15; D gene: NA; J gene: TRBJ2-7; CDR3 protein: CASSQGPGPSYEQYF; CDR3 DNA: TGTGCCAGCAGCCAAGGTCCGGGACCATCCTACGAGCAGTACTTC
V gene: TRBV7-2; clone size: NA; CDR3 length: 15; D gene: TRBD1; J gene: TRBJ1-5; CDR3 protein: CASSSHRGKGQPQHF; CDR3 DNA: TGTGCCAGCAGCTCCCACAGGGGGAAGGGACAGCCCCAGCATTTT
V gene: TRBV12-3/TRBV12-4; clone size: NA; CDR3 length: 16; D gene: NA; J gene: TRBJ2-7; CDR3 protein: CAGKGVGGVDLYEQYF; CDR3 DNA: TGTGCCGGCAAGGGGGTGGGGGGCGTTGATTTGTACGAGCAGTACTTC
V gene: TRBV12-3/TRBV12-4; clone size: few; CDR3 length: 16; D gene: TRBD1; J gene: TRBJ2-5; CDR3 protein: CASNSAGQGLSGTQYF; CDR3 DNA: TGTGCCAGCAACAGCGCGGGACAGGGGTTAAGTGGGACCCAGTACTTC
V gene: TRBV4-2; clone size: NA; CDR3 length: 14; D gene: NA; J gene: TRBJ1-2; CDR3 protein: CASSPTLTGFGYTF; CDR3 DNA: TGTGCCAGCAGCCCCACTTTAACCGGCTTTGGCTACACCTTC
V gene: TRBV12-3/TRBV12-4; clone size: few; CDR3 length: 15; D gene: TRBD1; J gene: TRBJ2-7; CDR3 protein: CASSSTGTGSNEQYF; CDR3 DNA: TGTGCCAGCAGCAGCACCGGGACAGGGTCGAACGAGCAGTACTTC
V gene: TRBV29-1; clone size: NA; CDR3 length: 12; D gene: NA; J gene: TRBJ1-1; CDR3 protein: CSVEGAASGAFF; CDR3 DNA: TGCAGCGTTGAAGGGGCGGCCTCTGGAGCTTTCTTT
V gene: TRBV6-1; clone size: few; CDR3 length: 13; D gene: NA; J gene: TRBJ2-5; CDR3 protein: CASSNREQETQYF; CDR3 DNA: TGTGCCAGCAGTAACCGGGAACAAGAGACCCAGTACTTC
V gene: TRBV9; clone size: once; CDR3 length: 14; D gene: TRBD1; J gene: TRBJ2-5; CDR3 protein: CASSVGPGGETQYF; CDR3 DNA: TGTGCCAGCAGCGTAGGTCCAGGGGGAGAGACCCAGTACTTC
V gene: TRBV5-6; clone size: few; CDR3 length: 14; D gene: NA; J gene: TRBJ1-1; CDR3 protein: CASSFSGANTEAFF; CDR3 DNA: TGTGCCAGCAGCTTCTCAGGGGCGAACACTGAAGCTTTCTTT
V gene: TRBV14; clone size: NA; CDR3 length: 16; D gene: NA; J gene: TRBJ1-2; CDR3 protein: CASSQAGRATNYGYTF; CDR3 DNA: TGTGCCAGCAGCCAAGCAGGTCGGGCAACTAACTATGGCTACACCTTC
V gene: TRBV5-1; clone size: few; CDR3 length: 17; D gene: TRBD1; J gene: TRBJ1-1; CDR3 protein: CASSLGVEGASNTEAFF; CDR3 DNA: TGCGCCAGCAGCTTGGGGGTGGAGGGGGCTTCGAACACTGAAGCTTTCTTT
V gene: TRBV7-2; clone size: many; CDR3 length: 14; D gene: TRBD1; J gene: TRBJ1-2; CDR3 protein: CASSSPGTGDGYTF; CDR3 DNA: TGTGCCAGCAGCTCTCCCGGGACAGGGGATGGCTACACCTTC
V gene: TRBV10-3; clone size: NA; CDR3 length: 16; D gene: TRBD1; J gene: TRBJ2-2; CDR3 protein: CAISRPDRVDTGELFF; CDR3 DNA: TGTGCCATTTCCCGACCGGACAGGGTGGACACCGGGGAGCTGTTTTTT
V gene: TRBV9; clone size: NA; CDR3 length: 14; D gene: NA; J gene: TRBJ2-3; CDR3 protein: CASSVTIHTDTQYF; CDR3 DNA: TGTGCCAGCAGCGTAACGATCCACACAGATACGCAGTATTTT
V gene: TRBV7-9; clone size: NA; CDR3 length: 14; D gene: NA; J gene: TRBJ1-2; CDR3 protein: CASSKPASYYGYTF; CDR3 DNA: TGTGCCAGCAGCAAACCGGCCTCTTACTATGGCTACACCTTC
V gene: TRBV9; clone size: NA; CDR3 length: 11; D gene: NA; J gene: TRBJ2-1; CDR3 protein: CASSGGGEQFF; CDR3 DNA: TGTGCCAGCAGCGGTGGGGGGGAGCAGTTCTTC
V gene: TRBV7-2; clone size: NA; CDR3 length: 16; D gene: NA; J gene: TRBJ1-1; CDR3 protein: CASSLFFGAGSTEAFF; CDR3 DNA: TGTGCCAGCAGCTTATTTTTTGGGGCCGGGAGCACTGAAGCTTTCTTT
V gene: TRBV27; clone size: few; CDR3 length: 14; D gene: NA; J gene: TRBJ1-2; CDR3 protein: CASSLKGESYGYTF; CDR3 DNA: TGTGCCAGCAGTTTAAAGGGGGAGAGCTATGGCTACACCTTC
V gene: TRBV29-1; clone size: few; CDR3 length: 14; D gene: NA; J gene: TRBJ1-2; CDR3 protein: CSVDLQGVGYGYTF; CDR3 DNA: TGCAGCGTTGATTTACAGGGAGTGGGCTATGGCTACACCTTC
V gene: TRBV18; clone size: NA; CDR3 length: 14; D gene: NA; J gene: TRBJ2-6; CDR3 protein: CASSPSPGANVLTF; CDR3 DNA: TGTGCCAGCTCACCTTCCCCTGGGGCCAACGTCCTGACTTTC